What follows is one T cell receptor (beta chain) and its context. Germline V gene lookup returns CDR1 MNHNS and CDR2 SASEGT. V lost 6 bases to trimming and J lost 13 bases, with 15 bases between them. This CDR3 comprises 11 residues. This sample was included in a study of prognosis after radiotherapy for stage I lung cancer. Whole-study context: Patients were 13 men and about six women aged roughly 53 to 85, median approximately 78 years. In roughly 13 patients the tumors were adenocarcinoma, and in seven they were squamous cell carcinoma.

The TCR beta CDR3 region was amplified from genomic DNA, with two rounds of multiplex PCR being used for the amplification. Initially, in first-round PCR, primers specific to each TRBV and TRBJ gene were used. From the multiplex PCR reads, TCRdb called clonotypes with MiXCR, one entry per CDR3 protein. Of about 27,000 distinct CDR3 sequences in the sample, just over 45% were seen once. The sample here was PBMCs, taken before or after stereotactic body radiation therapy (not recorded which). The rearrangement links TRBV6-1 to TRBJ1-1; D is perhaps TRBD1 (5 bases). The sequence was collected from a donor of 50 years or more with non-small cell lung cancer. In DNA, the CDR3 is TGTGCCAGCAGCATGGGGCCTGCAGATTTCTTT. Its translation: CASSMGPADFF.